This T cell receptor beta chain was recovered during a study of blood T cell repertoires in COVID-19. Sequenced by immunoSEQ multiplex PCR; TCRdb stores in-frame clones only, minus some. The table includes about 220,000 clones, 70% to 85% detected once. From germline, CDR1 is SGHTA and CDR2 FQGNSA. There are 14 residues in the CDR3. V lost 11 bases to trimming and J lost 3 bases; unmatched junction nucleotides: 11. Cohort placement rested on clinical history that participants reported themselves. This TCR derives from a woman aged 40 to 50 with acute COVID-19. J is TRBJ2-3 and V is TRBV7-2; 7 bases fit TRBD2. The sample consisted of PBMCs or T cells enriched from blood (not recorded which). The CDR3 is CAGEGRVVTDTQYF. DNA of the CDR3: TGTGCCGGGGAGGGCCGGGTAGTAACAGATACGCAGTATTTT.